This TCR beta chain was identified during a study of control samples from healthy donors and cancer patients. The germline V and J ends were trimmed by 3 bases and 6 bases, with 22 bases remaining between them. The CDR3 is 16 amino acids. The data were produced by immunoSEQ multiplex PCR, yet TCRdb's version contains in-frame clones alone and is incomplete. Counted here are tens of thousands of clones, around 90% occurring once; the ten biggest clones make up about 9.5%. The V gene is TRBV5-3, the J gene TRBJ2-7; possible D gene TRBD1, 6 bases. TRBV5-3 is an ORF, and what it does is uncertain. The specimen sequenced was PBMCs. This clonotype originated in a woman in her fifties or sixties with colorectal cancer. As DNA, the CDR3 is TGTGCCAGAAGCTATATACCAGGGGTCCGGCACTCCGAGCAGTACGTC. Encoded protein: CARSYIPGVRHSEQYV.